A single sample is the source of the 18 T cell receptor beta chains below, sequenced in a study of shared clonotypes between healthy human individuals. Libraries were prepared by immunoSEQ multiplex PCR; TCRdb keeps only in-frame clonotypes and omits some of them. This table holds about 530,000 clones, roughly 79% found once. The sample consisted of PBMCs. All receptors derive from a woman aged 40 to 55 in good health. Some clones in this sample may be carry-over from other donors' samples.

The chain joins TRBV30 to TRBJ2-5; no reliable D call. The CDR3 consists of 15 residues. The ends were cut back, 0 bases at V and 0 bases at J, with 11 bases in the middle. Per the germline V gene, CDR1 is GTSNPN and CDR2 is SVGIG (reference sequence). The chain's CDR3 is CAWSVTPMDQETQYF. The CDR3 DNA is TGTGCCTGGAGTGTAACCCCCATGGACCAAGAGACCCAGTACTTC.

The chain carries TRBV9 and TRBJ2-3; tentative D call: TRBD2 (6 bases). Trimming removed 4 bases at V and 4 bases at J, with 19 bases between. The germline V gene encodes CDR1 SGDLS and CDR2 YYNGEE. The CDR3 has 16 residues. The CDR3 is CASSLTGTQRADTQYF. DNA for the CDR3: TGTGCCAGCAGCCTAACCGGGACCCAGCGGGCAGATACGCAGTATTTT.

The CDR3, as DNA: TGTGCCAGCAGCCCGCGACCGGGACAGACGAACACTGAAGCTTTCTTT. Its protein is CASSPRPGQTNTEAFF. The gene calls are TRBV5-4 and TRBJ1-1, with TRBD1 matching over 7 bases. V gave up 4 bases and J gave up 1 base; unmatched junction bases: 10. Germline assignment: CDR1 SGHNT and CDR2 YYREEE (reference sequence). CDR3 length: 16 amino acids.

With regard to this clone: Being one base from a much bigger clone, this may be a read error. The chain combines TRBV6-1 with TRBJ1-5; the match to TRBD1 covers 7 bases. J was trimmed by 4 bases and V by 4 bases; bases with no gene match: 4. The CDR3 runs to 14 residues. Germline V gives CDR1 MNHNS, CDR2 SASEGT. The DNA of the CDR3 is TGTGCCAGCAGTGTGGGGACAGAGAATCAGCCCCAGCATTTT. Its translation is CASSVGTENQPQHF.

The V call is TRBV7-3, the J call TRBJ2-1; TRBD2 matches 13 bases. V lost 4 bases to trimming and J lost 10 bases; unmatched junction nucleotides: 10. Germline assignment: CDR1 SGHTA and CDR2 FQGTGA. The CDR3 has 16 amino acids. This CDR3 reads CASSSQGTSGTREQFF. DNA of the CDR3: TGTGCCAGCAGCTCGCAGGGGACTAGCGGGACGAGGGAGCAGTTCTTC.

The V call is TRBV5-5, the J call TRBJ2-2; D gene unclear. The V end was cut by 1 base, the J end by 1 base, with 8 bases between. The CDR3 extends over 15 amino acids. CDR1 is SGHKS, CDR2 YYEKEE, per germline (reference sequence). CDR3 region: CASSLSPRNTGELFF. The CDR3 DNA reads TGTGCCAGCAGCTTGTCTCCTAGGAACACCGGGGAGCTGTTTTTT.

The rearrangement joins TRBV19 to TRBJ2-1; 7 positions match TRBD1. Germline trimming cut 6 bases from V and 9 bases from J; bases unmatched to any gene: 8. The CDR3 has 13 residues. Germline CDR1 reads LNHDA; CDR2 reads SQIVND (reference sequence). The CDR3 sequence is CASRRQGTAEQFF. The CDR3 bases are TGTGCCAGTAGGAGACAGGGTACGGCTGAGCAGTTCTTC.

The CDR3 region is CASSRGQGPTEAFF. The CDR3 DNA is TGTGCCAGCAGCCGGGGACAGGGCCCCACTGAAGCTTTCTTT. The gene calls are TRBV5-8 and TRBJ1-1; TRBD1 matches at 9 bases. The CDR3 totals 14 residues. Germline trimming cut 4 bases from V and 4 bases from J; bases unmatched to any gene: 5. Germline CDR1 SGHTS, CDR2 YDEGEE.

This chain joins TRBV9 and TRBJ2-3, with unresolved D. The length of the CDR3 is 14 residues. V was shortened by 2 bases and J by 4 bases, with 11 bases between the two germline ends. Per germline, CDR1 SGDLS and CDR2 YYNGEE. CDR3 loop: CASSVDDRADTQYF. The DNA of the CDR3 is TGTGCCAGCAGCGTGGACGATAGGGCAGATACGCAGTATTTT. Filled out from reference TRBV9 and TRBJ2-3, the complete variable domain reads DSGVTQTPKHLITATGQRVTLRCSPRSGDLSVYWYQQSLDQGLQFLIQYYNGEERAKGNILERFSAQQFPDLHSELNLSSLELGDSALYFCASSVDDRADTQYFGPGTRLTVL.

The rearrangement links TRBV7-9 to TRBJ2-7, with TRBD1 matching 8 bases. The germline gives CDR1 SEHNR, CDR2 FQNEAQ (reference sequence). Trimming took 1 base from V and 5 from J; bases not matched to a gene: 7. The CDR3 is made up of 15 amino acids. CDR3 region: CASSLVAGGGDEQYF. The CDR3, as DNA: TGTGCCAGCAGCTTAGTTGCAGGGGGCGGCGACGAGCAGTACTTC.

The V gene is TRBV11-3, the J gene TRBJ2-1, with 9 positions matching TRBD2. V lost 5 bases to trimming and J lost 6 bases; unmatched junction nucleotides: 8. The CDR3 is 15 amino acids. Germline V gene lookup returns CDR1 SGHNT and CDR2 YENEEA. The CDR3 is CASSLISGSGNEQFF. CDR3 DNA: TGTGCCAGCAGCCTAATTAGCGGGAGTGGCAATGAGCAGTTCTTC. Combining the CDR3 with reference TRBV11-3 and TRBJ2-1 gives the whole variable domain EAGVVQSPRYKIIEKKQPVAFWCNPISGHNTLYWYLQNLGQGPELLIRYENEEAVDDSQLPKDRFSAERLKGVDSTLKIQPAELGDSAVYLCASSLISGSGNEQFFGPGTRLTVL.

The chain links TRBV7-3 to TRBJ1-2, with 11 bases lining up with TRBD1. This CDR3 contains 14 residues. Per the germline V gene, CDR1 is SGHTA and CDR2 is FQGTGA. Germline trimming cut 4 bases from V and 8 bases from J; bases unmatched to any gene: 6. The CDR3 reads CASSSPGQGGGYTF. CDR3 coding DNA: TGTGCCAGCAGCTCGCCGGGACAGGGGGGCGGCTACACCTTC.

The genes are TRBV5-1 and TRBJ2-2; D may be TRBD1 (6 bases). The CDR3 runs 18 residues. V lost 5 bases, J lost 2 bases, and 22 bases lay in between. Germline CDR1 is SGHRS and CDR2 is YFSETQ. The CDR3 DNA follows: TGCGCCAGCAGTCCTGCCGGGTTTGGGACACTTAACACCGGGGAGCTGTTTTTT. Its translation: CASSPAGFGTLNTGELFF.

The chain recombines TRBV14 with TRBJ2-1; tentative D call: TRBD2 (6 bases). This CDR3 contains 15 residues. Trimming stripped 1 base from V and 0 bases from J, with 7 bases between. The germline V gene encodes CDR1 SGHDN and CDR2 FVKESK. In nucleotides, the CDR3 is TGTGCCAGCAGCCAAGGGACTACCTCCTACAATGAGCAGTTCTTC. The encoded protein is CASSQGTTSYNEQFF.

The chain employs TRBV4-3 and TRBJ2-1, with 8 positions matching TRBD2. V trimming: 1 base; J trimming: 5 bases; junction bases outside the gene matches: 7. CDR1 LGHNA and CDR2 YSLEER come from the germline V gene. The CDR3 totals 16 residues. Here the CDR3 reads CASSQGFSGKNNEQFF. As DNA, the CDR3 is TGCGCCAGCAGCCAAGGTTTTAGCGGGAAGAACAATGAGCAGTTCTTC.

The chain uses TRBV7-2 and TRBJ2-1, with 9 bases fitting TRBD1. Germline-derived CDR1 and CDR2 are SGHTA and FQGNSA. With V trimmed by 6 bases and J by 8 bases, 14 bases remained unmatched. CDR3 length equals 16 residues. The CDR3 bases are TGTGCCAGCAGACGGACAGGGGAGGTGGGTAACTATGAGCAGTTCTTC. As protein: CASRRTGEVGNYEQFF. Variable domain in full (rest from reference TRBV7-2 and TRBJ2-1): GAGVSQSPSNKVTEKGKDVELRCDPISGHTALYWYRQSLGQGLEFLIYFQGNSAPDKSGLPSDRFSAERTGGSVSTLTIQRTQQEDSAVYLCASRRTGEVGNYEQFFGPGTRLTVL.

This clone came up once. The rearrangement joins TRBV7-6 to TRBJ2-3; no clear D. CDR1 and CDR2 from the germline V gene are SGHVS and FNYEAQ. The CDR3 spans 15 residues. V lost 5 bases and J lost 0, with 12 bases in between. The CDR3 bases are TGTGCCAGCAGCATGGACCCCGTCAGCACAGATACGCAGTATTTT. It specifies CASSMDPVSTDTQYF. The full variable domain, in which reference TRBV7-6 and TRBJ2-3 provide the parts outside the CDR3, is GAGVSQSPRYKVTKRGQDVALRCDPISGHVSLYWYRQALGQGPEFLTYFNYEAQQDKSGLPNDRFSAERPEGSISTLTIQRTEQRDSAMYRCASSMDPVSTDTQYFGPGTRLTVL.

This clone was seen more than once but under ten times. V and J are TRBV6-4 and TRBJ2-1; 11 nucleotides match TRBD2. V lost 5 bases, J lost 2 bases, and 2 bases stayed unmatched. Germline lookup yields CDR1 MRHNA and CDR2 SNTAGT. This CDR3 comprises 15 residues. The chain's CDR3 is CASSLTSGTYNEQFF. CDR3 DNA: TGTGCCAGCAGTTTGACTAGCGGGACCTACAATGAGCAGTTCTTC.